A single TCR beta chain is shown here with its context. The record originates from a study of blood T cell repertoires in COVID-19. TCRdb keeps only in-frame clones here, not all; method: immunoSEQ multiplex PCR. The data hold roughly 68,000 clones, with more than 60% observed a single time. This CDR3 has 12 residues. Trimming left V 6 bases short and J 5 bases short, with 10 bases between. Per germline, CDR1 LNHDA and CDR2 SQIVND (reference sequence). The receptor was derived from a woman between 50 and 59 years old with acute or convalescent COVID-19. Specimen: peripheral blood. The chain carries TRBV19 and TRBJ1-1; D gene unclear. In nucleotides, the CDR3 is TGTGCCAGTAGCAGAGGGAGGACTGAAGCTTTCTTT. It translates to CASSRGRTEAFF.